These T cell receptor beta chains were read from a single sample in a study of blood T cell repertoires in COVID-19. Method: immunoSEQ multiplex PCR; TCRdb's copy keeps in-frame clones and lacks some. The table lists 150,000 to 200,000 clones, 84% of them singletons, with 14% in the top ten. Sequenced material: peripheral blood. The receptor set was obtained from a man between 18 and 35 years old with active or convalescent COVID-19. The CDR3 runs from the conserved cysteine through the conserved F or W. Each record gives: V gene, D gene, clone size, J gene, CDR3 protein, CDR3 DNA. The D gene is left open where the match is weak. Clone size is shown for a subset of rows, as once, few, many or a class of expanded clone.

v_gene: TRBV29-1
d_gene: TRBD1
abundance: -
j_gene: TRBJ1-5
CDR3aa: CSAGTGGAGNQPQHF
CDR3nt: TGCAGCGCTGGGACAGGGGGCGCGGGGAATCAGCCCCAGCATTTT

v_gene: TRBV5-1
d_gene: -
abundance: -
j_gene: TRBJ1-1
CDR3aa: CASSLSQGIVTEAFF
CDR3nt: TGCGCCAGCAGCTTGTCGCAGGGAATCGTCACTGAAGCTTTCTTT

v_gene: TRBV28
d_gene: TRBD1
abundance: -
j_gene: TRBJ2-1
CDR3aa: CASSTPGQRYNEQFF
CDR3nt: TGTGCCAGCAGTACACCGGGACAGAGATACAATGAGCAGTTCTTC

v_gene: TRBV28
d_gene: TRBD2
abundance: many
j_gene: TRBJ2-1
CDR3aa: CASSLSFGLLADYNEQFF
CDR3nt: TGTGCCAGCAGTTTATCCTTCGGGCTACTAGCGGATTACAATGAGCAGTTCTTC

v_gene: TRBV19
d_gene: TRBD1
abundance: -
j_gene: TRBJ1-1
CDR3aa: CASRAGQAYTEAFF
CDR3nt: TGTGCCAGTAGGGCGGGACAGGCATACACTGAAGCTTTCTTT

v_gene: TRBV7-2
d_gene: -
abundance: -
j_gene: TRBJ1-1
CDR3aa: CASSALQGGDTEAFF
CDR3nt: TGTGCCAGCAGCGCACTACAGGGTGGTGACACTGAAGCTTTCTTT

v_gene: TRBV5-1
d_gene: -
abundance: -
j_gene: TRBJ2-1
CDR3aa: CASSLWRFNYNEQFF
CDR3nt: TGCGCCAGCAGCTTGTGGAGGTTCAACTACAATGAGCAGTTCTTC

v_gene: TRBV20-1
d_gene: TRBD1
abundance: -
j_gene: TRBJ1-1
CDR3aa: CSAIDRGTEAFF
CDR3nt: TGCAGTGCTATTGACAGGGGGACTGAAGCTTTCTTT

v_gene: TRBV6-4
d_gene: -
abundance: few
j_gene: TRBJ1-5
CDR3aa: CASSEHQSQPQHF
CDR3nt: TGTGCCAGCAGTGAACACCAGTCCCAGCCCCAGCATTTT

v_gene: TRBV27
d_gene: TRBD2
abundance: -
j_gene: TRBJ2-5
CDR3aa: CASSLNSGGETQYF
CDR3nt: TGTGCCAGCAGTTTAAATAGCGGGGGGGAGACCCAGTACTTC

v_gene: TRBV5-1
d_gene: TRBD1
abundance: -
j_gene: TRBJ2-2
CDR3aa: CASSLDPGGATGELFF
CDR3nt: TGCGCCAGCAGCTTGGACCCAGGGGGTGCCACCGGGGAGCTGTTTTTT

v_gene: TRBV28
d_gene: TRBD2
abundance: -
j_gene: TRBJ2-5
CDR3aa: CASSPDGLAGNKETQYF
CDR3nt: TGTGCCAGCAGCCCGGACGGACTAGCGGGAAATAAGGAGACCCAGTACTTC

v_gene: TRBV29-1
d_gene: TRBD2
abundance: -
j_gene: TRBJ2-5
CDR3aa: CSVKMGGQETQYF
CDR3nt: TGCAGCGTGAAAATGGGGGGGCAAGAGACCCAGTACTTC

v_gene: TRBV11-1
d_gene: TRBD2
abundance: -
j_gene: TRBJ2-1
CDR3aa: CASSSPGLAGRNEQFF
CDR3nt: TGTGCCAGCAGCTCGCCGGGACTAGCGGGTCGGAATGAGCAGTTCTTC

v_gene: TRBV6-6
d_gene: -
abundance: -
j_gene: TRBJ1-6
CDR3aa: CASSSLAGNSPLHF
CDR3nt: TGTGCCAGCAGTTCCTTGGCAGGGAACTCACCCCTCCACTTT

v_gene: TRBV5-1
d_gene: TRBD2
abundance: -
j_gene: TRBJ2-7
CDR3aa: CASSPTSGRPYEQYF
CDR3nt: TGCGCCAGCAGCCCGACTAGCGGGAGACCATACGAGCAGTACTTC

v_gene: TRBV24-1
d_gene: -
abundance: few
j_gene: TRBJ1-1
CDR3aa: CATSDLQRRRRAGDTTMNTEAFF
CDR3nt: TGTGCCACCAGTGATTTGCAACGCCGACGGCGGGCGGGAGACACAACTATGAACACTGAAGCTTTCTTT

v_gene: TRBV5-1
d_gene: TRBD2
abundance: -
j_gene: TRBJ2-1
CDR3aa: CASSLMTSGREQFF
CDR3nt: TGCGCCAGCAGCTTGATGACTAGCGGGAGGGAGCAGTTCTTC

v_gene: TRBV5-4
d_gene: TRBD2
abundance: -
j_gene: TRBJ2-7
CDR3aa: CASSLVLVGASGETYEQYF
CDR3nt: TGTGCCAGCAGCTTGGTGTTGGTAGGGGCTAGCGGAGAAACCTACGAGCAGTACTTC

v_gene: TRBV18
d_gene: -
abundance: -
j_gene: TRBJ2-3
CDR3aa: CASSPFALRGSDTQYF
CDR3nt: TGTGCCAGCTCACCTTTCGCTCTGCGAGGTTCAGATACGCAGTATTTT

v_gene: TRBV7-2
d_gene: TRBD1
abundance: -
j_gene: TRBJ1-1
CDR3aa: CASSLDGTADTEAFF
CDR3nt: TGTGCCAGCAGCTTGGATGGGACAGCAGACACTGAAGCTTTCTTT

v_gene: TRBV28
d_gene: TRBD1
abundance: -
j_gene: TRBJ2-6
CDR3aa: CASKTGAGANVLTF
CDR3nt: TGTGCCTCAAAGACAGGGGCAGGGGCCAACGTCCTGACTTTC

v_gene: TRBV28
d_gene: TRBD1
abundance: -
j_gene: TRBJ1-4
CDR3aa: CASILDRDRVGKLFF
CDR3nt: TGTGCCAGCATCTTGGACCGGGACAGGGTCGGAAAACTGTTTTTT

v_gene: TRBV5-4
d_gene: TRBD1
abundance: -
j_gene: TRBJ1-2
CDR3aa: CASSPRQGANGYTF
CDR3nt: TGTGCCAGCAGTCCGAGACAGGGGGCAAATGGCTACACCTTC

v_gene: TRBV6-2/TRBV6-3
d_gene: -
abundance: -
j_gene: TRBJ2-1
CDR3aa: CASSVISGFGQFF
CDR3nt: TGTGCCAGCAGTGTCATCTCCGGGTTTGGCCAGTTCTTC

v_gene: TRBV3-1/TRBV3-2
d_gene: -
abundance: once
j_gene: TRBJ1-2
CDR3aa: CASSQARTADYGYTF
CDR3nt: TGTGCCAGCAGCCAAGCTAGGACAGCAGACTATGGCTACACCTTC

v_gene: TRBV5-5
d_gene: -
abundance: -
j_gene: TRBJ1-3
CDR3aa: CASSSYMAGNTIYF
CDR3nt: TGTGCCAGCAGCTCCTATATGGCTGGAAACACCATATATTTT

v_gene: TRBV28
d_gene: TRBD1
abundance: -
j_gene: TRBJ1-6
CDR3aa: CASSSPGQPNSPLHF
CDR3nt: TGTGCCAGCAGCTCCCCGGGACAGCCAAATTCACCCCTCCACTTT

v_gene: TRBV5-1
d_gene: -
abundance: -
j_gene: TRBJ1-4
CDR3aa: CASSLAPGTLNEKLFF
CDR3nt: TGCGCCAGCAGCTTGGCCCCGGGAACCCTTAATGAAAAACTGTTTTTT

v_gene: TRBV5-6
d_gene: -
abundance: -
j_gene: TRBJ2-1
CDR3aa: CASSFRGEQFF
CDR3nt: TGTGCCAGCAGCTTCAGGGGAGAGCAGTTCTTC

v_gene: TRBV5-6
d_gene: TRBD1
abundance: few
j_gene: TRBJ1-6
CDR3aa: CASSQTGVRSPLHF
CDR3nt: TGTGCCAGCAGCCAGACAGGGGTTCGTTCACCCCTCCACTTT

v_gene: TRBV6-1
d_gene: -
abundance: -
j_gene: TRBJ2-1
CDR3aa: CASSEALRGGANNEQFF
CDR3nt: TGTGCCAGCAGTGAAGCGCTTCGAGGGGGGGCTAACAATGAGCAGTTCTTC

v_gene: TRBV29-1
d_gene: -
abundance: once
j_gene: TRBJ2-3
CDR3aa: CSVQAGTDTQYF
CDR3nt: TGCAGCGTTCAAGCGGGCACAGATACGCAGTATTTT

v_gene: TRBV19
d_gene: TRBD2
abundance: -
j_gene: TRBJ2-1
CDR3aa: CASSHRLARLYNEQFF
CDR3nt: TGTGCCAGTAGTCACCGACTAGCGAGGTTATACAATGAGCAGTTCTTC

v_gene: TRBV4-2
d_gene: TRBD2
abundance: -
j_gene: TRBJ2-2
CDR3aa: CASSQDGGDANTGELFF
CDR3nt: TGTGCCAGCAGCCAAGATGGGGGGGACGCGAACACCGGGGAGCTGTTTTTT

v_gene: TRBV7-2
d_gene: TRBD2
abundance: -
j_gene: TRBJ2-3
CDR3aa: CASSFRQGGGLGSDTQYF
CDR3nt: TGTGCCAGCAGCTTCCGGCAGGGCGGGGGATTAGGCTCAGATACGCAGTATTTT

v_gene: TRBV19
d_gene: -
abundance: once
j_gene: TRBJ2-2
CDR3aa: CASSIDRPTGELFF
CDR3nt: TGTGCCAGTAGTATCGACAGACCCACCGGGGAGCTGTTTTTT

v_gene: TRBV25-1
d_gene: -
abundance: -
j_gene: TRBJ1-2
CDR3aa: CASSVGLNYGYTF
CDR3nt: TGTGCCAGCAGTGTCGGACTTAACTATGGCTACACCTTC

v_gene: TRBV19
d_gene: -
abundance: -
j_gene: TRBJ1-5
CDR3aa: CASTRSGADRSNQPQHF
CDR3nt: TGTGCCAGTACCCGTTCAGGGGCTGATAGGAGCAATCAGCCCCAGCATTTT

v_gene: TRBV6-6
d_gene: TRBD1
abundance: once
j_gene: TRBJ2-2
CDR3aa: CASSYSDRARTGELFF
CDR3nt: TGTGCCAGCAGTTACTCGGACAGGGCGCGCACCGGGGAGCTGTTTTTT

v_gene: TRBV5-6
d_gene: TRBD2
abundance: -
j_gene: TRBJ2-4
CDR3aa: CASSLQGLAGVRNIQYF
CDR3nt: TGTGCCAGCAGCTTGCAGGGACTAGCGGGAGTCCGGAACATTCAGTACTTC

v_gene: TRBV3-1/TRBV3-2
d_gene: -
abundance: -
j_gene: TRBJ2-5
CDR3aa: CASSPGETQYF
CDR3nt: TGTGCCAGCAGCCCGGGGGAGACCCAGTACTTC

v_gene: TRBV19
d_gene: -
abundance: -
j_gene: TRBJ1-5
CDR3aa: CASSARGGYSNQPQHF
CDR3nt: TGTGCCAGTAGTGCCCGAGGTGGGTATAGCAATCAGCCCCAGCATTTT

v_gene: TRBV5-1
d_gene: -
abundance: few
j_gene: TRBJ2-7
CDR3aa: CASSSLQGHEQYF
CDR3nt: TGCGCCAGCAGCTCCCTACAGGGACACGAGCAGTACTTC

v_gene: TRBV27
d_gene: -
abundance: -
j_gene: TRBJ2-4
CDR3aa: CASSPLEWVQRAKNIQYF
CDR3nt: TGTGCCAGCAGTCCCTTGGAGTGGGTACAAAGAGCCAAAAACATTCAGTACTTC

v_gene: TRBV7-2
d_gene: -
abundance: -
j_gene: TRBJ1-6
CDR3aa: CASSLVAGDSPLHF
CDR3nt: TGTGCCAGCAGCTTAGTGGCAGGGGATTCACCCCTCCACTTT

v_gene: TRBV13
d_gene: -
abundance: -
j_gene: TRBJ2-1
CDR3aa: CASSLSVSPGYNEQFF
CDR3nt: TGTGCCAGCAGCTTATCGGTCTCCCCAGGCTACAATGAGCAGTTCTTC

v_gene: TRBV6-2/TRBV6-3
d_gene: -
abundance: -
j_gene: TRBJ2-7
CDR3aa: CASSYLGGYEQYF
CDR3nt: TGTGCCAGCAGTTACTTAGGGGGTTACGAGCAGTACTTC

v_gene: TRBV3-1/TRBV3-2
d_gene: -
abundance: -
j_gene: TRBJ2-7
CDR3aa: CASSRLFEQYF
CDR3nt: TGTGCCAGCAGCCGTCTCTTCGAGCAGTACTTC

v_gene: TRBV30
d_gene: -
abundance: -
j_gene: TRBJ2-1
CDR3aa: CAWTGGYEQFF
CDR3nt: TGTGCCTGGACCGGGGGTTATGAGCAGTTCTTC

v_gene: TRBV7-2
d_gene: -
abundance: -
j_gene: TRBJ2-7
CDR3aa: CASSPGFRTYEQYF
CDR3nt: TGTGCCAGCAGCCCCGGGTTCCGGACCTACGAGCAGTACTTC